Included here is one TCR beta chain sequence, with context. The CDR3 extends over 13 amino acids. V lost 4 bases and J lost 10, with 13 bases in between. Germline V gene sequence: CDR1 LNHDA, CDR2 SQIVND (reference sequence). This specimen belongs to a study of blood T cell repertoires in COVID-19. Turning to the study itself: Sites in the United States, Italy and Spain provided acute and convalescent COVID-19 samples. Nucleic acid was either cDNA or gDNA, and it came from T cells, B-cell-depleted T cells, or PBMCs.

Original data processing: Estimated nucleated cell counts came from reference gene primer amplification. Measured with immunoSEQ multiplex PCR; TCRdb has only the in-frame clones, and not every one. V and J calls and clone size are as listed in that table; D and trimming were resolved from the DNA. The sample consists of about 240,000 clones, around four fifths of them appearing once. This receptor was identified in a woman aged 60 to 75 with active or convalescent COVID-19. The J gene is TRBJ1-4, the V gene TRBV19, with D possibly matching TRBD1 (5 bases). The sequencing sample was made of peripheral blood. CDR3 in DNA: TGTGCCAGTAGTACCGGGACTCGGGGAAAACTGTTTTTT. Protein: CASSTGTRGKLFF.